This T cell receptor beta chain was obtained from a study of identical twins. The CDR3 is made up of 13 amino acids. Looked up from germline, CDR1 is SQVTM and CDR2 is ANQGSEA. The V end was cut by 4 bases, the J end by 1 base, with 10 bases between. Remarks on this clonotype: Its antigen is unidentified.

Study outcomes and limitations: Abundant beta clonotypes from cord blood had fewer insertions, unlike memory repertoires, which showed none.

TCRdb processed the 5' RACE reads anew with MiXCR; each CDR3 protein has one entry. The sample gives about 450,000 distinct CDR3 sequences, approximately 17% of which show up once; more than 10% is in the top ten. This sequence was found in a man in his fifties in good health. V gene TRBV29-1 combines with J gene TRBJ1-1, with D tentatively TRBD1 (6 bases). Sequencing was done on a sample of naive T cells sorted from blood. As DNA, the CDR3 is TGCAGCGTTGCCCGGGGGGCGAACACTGAAGCTTTCTTT. This gives the protein CSVARGANTEAFF.